The rows below give T cell receptor beta chains drawn from one sample of a study of blood T cells in healthy people across ages. MiXCR was run by TCRdb on the 5' RACE reads, yielding one entry per CDR3 protein. The data contain around 900,000 distinct CDR3 sequences, about 51% of them singletons. Sequenced material: blood. All receptors come from a woman between 55 and 75 years old in good health. CDR3s leave out the opening cysteine and the closing phenylalanine or tryptophan. Each record gives: CDR3 length, V gene, D gene, CDR3 protein. D genes are given only for firm matches.

12 | TRBV20-1 | - | SARDLGTYQPQH
15 | TRBV3-1 | TRBD2 | ASSLGLAGWRPDTQY
12 | TRBV2 | - | ASRSSGRLYEQY
14 | TRBV3-1 | - | ASSTRAGGPTDTQY
14 | TRBV10-3 | TRBD2 | VISEPGLAGGDTQY
12 | TRBV2 | - | ASSPGELGETQY
13 | TRBV29-1 | - | SLPPMWGCLYEQY
15 | TRBV20-1 | - | SARDFASQEMYNEQF
9 | TRBV5-1 | - | ASSLQSKQY
13 | TRBV10-3 | - | AITVNGELGDTQY
9 | TRBV29-1 | - | SVEIGAEQY
13 | TRBV7-3 | TRBD1 | ASSPGQGLADTQY
11 | TRBV7-2 | - | ASSLGSSHEQY
11 | TRBV30 | - | AWTRDTKYEQY
13 | TRBV3-1 | - | ASSQHGASSGELF
14 | TRBV4-1 | TRBD2 | ASSPLAGGNTDTQY
13 | TRBV24-1 | TRBD1 | ATSGSGTGTHEQY
13 | TRBV4-3 | TRBD2 | ASSHNSGRDYEQY
14 | TRBV12-3/TRBV12-4 | TRBD1 | ASSDRENRDNQPQH
13 | TRBV11-2 | - | ASSFGQRPYNEQY
13 | TRBV18 | - | ASSPMAEGRNEQF
12 | TRBV9 | - | ASSVGQAKDTQY
15 | TRBV4-1 | - | ASSQEGSGRSNQPQH
12 | TRBV3-1 | - | ASSKTRYQETQY
10 | TRBV20-1 | - | SAPGTTDTQY
13 | TRBV4-1 | - | ASSQALLREHEQY
11 | TRBV7-6 | - | ASSFGGVYGYT
12 | TRBV12-3/TRBV12-4 | TRBD2 | ASGGRANTGELF
15 | TRBV7-9 | - | ASSGIGWSTSTDTRY
12 | TRBV4-1 | - | ASSQVNPTYEQY
11 | TRBV5-4 | TRBD1 | ASSADRAYGYT
11 | TRBV7-3 | - | ASSLNFKSEQY
11 | TRBV18 | - | ASSPSPNTEAF
7 | TRBV27 | - | AQTDTQY
13 | TRBV30 | TRBD1 | AWTGFGQVPYEQY
12 | TRBV12-3/TRBV12-4 | TRBD1 | ASSVKTGLRGQY
11 | TRBV2 | TRBD1 | ATRQGTGETQY
13 | TRBV4-1 | TRBD2 | ASSHVSGSTGELF
14 | TRBV9 | - | ANSVDNGRLSYEQY
11 | TRBV7-2 | - | ASSLVVTDTQY
13 | TRBV12-3/TRBV12-4 | TRBD1 | ASSSTGVPNQPQH
11 | TRBV29-1 | TRBD1 | SAMGQSSYEQY
12 | TRBV3-1 | - | ASSQGETGYGYT
14 | TRBV7-2 | TRBD1 | ASSLGMTGGQETQY
14 | TRBV9 | TRBD2 | ASSPQTSGRANEQF
9 | TRBV12-3/TRBV12-4 | - | ASKGSYEQY
10 | TRBV29-1 | - | SLSLSYNEQF
12 | TRBV12-3/TRBV12-4 | - | ASSGTMVNQPQH